This T cell receptor beta chain was sequenced in a study of T cell responses to AZD1222 COVID-19 vaccine (dated by TCRdb to the early 2020s). About the study as a whole: AZD1222 recipients with second doses at about 4 weeks or about 12 weeks were pooled, because spike-specific TCR depth and breadth did not differ between schedules. Trial participants were enrolled into age subgroups of 18-55, 56-69 and 70-plus years, which contained around 150, 28 and 57 TCR-sequenced participants, respectively. A total of 230 to 250 trial participants underwent TCR sequencing, of whom some 200 had received two doses of AZD1222 and around 25 had received two doses of the MenACWY control vaccine.

The germline V end is reduced by 2 bases and the J end by 7 bases; junction bases left unmatched: 11. The CDR3, from cysteine to phenylalanine, totals 16 residues. CDR3 DNA is the only sequence kept; it has 48 bases, read in frame from the first base. Sequences SGHDT (CDR1) and YYEEEE (CDR2) are obtained from the germline V gene. This clone was recorded once. It has no known antigen specificity. The sample holds no much larger clone one base away, and base qualities are not on file. The CDR3 regions of human TCRbeta chains were subjected to immunosequencing. As for the original processing: TCRs in the repertoires were compared against a reference library of SARS-CoV-2-specific TCRs that had been generated with the MIRA antigen-specificity platform. Breadth was defined as the fraction of unique TCRs that were SARS-CoV-2-associated, and depth was defined as the fraction of total T cells that were SARS-CoV-2-associated. Using the MIRA data, every spike-specific TCR was mapped to the spike region that the TCR reacted to and assigned to either a CD4 or a CD8 class. Log10-transformed breadth and depth values were compared by one-way ANOVA with Sidak's multiple comparisons tests. As stored in TCRdb, this immuneACCESS dataset retains in-frame rearrangements with V and J assigned. A fraction of the clones does not appear; measured against another copy, unresolved V genes explain less than half of the discrepancy, and the remainder lacks a known reason. V and J calls and clone size are copied from that table; D and trimming were computed from the DNA. Here the sample has over 130,000 clones; more than 85% occur a single time. Of the sample, 5.1% falls within the top ten clones.

Findings and caveats that apply to the study as a whole: Participants were mostly white British, with more females than males. The authors suggested clonal diversity may have been underestimated. Because no day 14 peak-response samples were available, repertoires were characterized only after the peak T cell response. After two AZD1222 doses, spike-specific TCR breadth and depth were significantly higher than at day 0 and than in MenACWY recipients. Conclusions about previously exposed vaccinees are limited, since just 6 or 7 AZD1222 recipients were seropositive for SARS-CoV-2 at baseline. In the small 56-69-year group, the increase in depth fell short of significance, most likely because of low power. Reportedly, almost half of the unique spike-specific TCRs recognized epitopes lying outside the regions that are mutated in the B.1.351 and B.1.1.7 variants. The whole spike protein was spanned by vaccine-associated CD4 TCRs, and dominant responses were seen in regions 160-218 and 743-854.

The sample's time point, from its label and the paper: baseline before first vaccination. The vaccinee samples were drawn from two UK trials, COV001 and COV002, one of which was a single-blind randomized controlled phase 2/3 trial testing AZD1222 (ChAdOx1 nCoV-19) in healthy adults. For TCRbeta chain sequencing, PBMC samples were collected from trial participants at day 0 and at day 28 after the second dose. The chain uses TRBV5-6 and TRBJ1-5; 8 central nucleotides agree with TRBD1. The source was peripheral blood, collected on day 0 of AZD1222 vaccination. The origin of this receptor is an adult in good health. DNA sequence: TGTGCCAGCAGCTTTAGGACAGGACAGGGCGCCCAGCCCCAGCATTTT. It codes for CASSFRTGQGAQPQHF.